The T cell receptor beta chain described here comes from a study of T-cell memory formation after mild COVID-19. General study results and limits: In pre-infection memory, a portion of responding clones appeared, which suggested that cross-reactive memory joined. The study found contracting CD4+ clones mainly in CM and EM and contracting CD8+ clones in EMRA. There was no confirmation that second-wave clones peaking on day 37 were SARS-CoV-2 specific.

This CDR3 has 13 amino acids. Per the germline V gene, CDR1 is MNHEY and CDR2 is SMNVEV (reference sequence). Losses at the gene ends were 3 bases for V and 5 bases for J; bases not matched to a gene: 3. Note on this clonotype: Antigen unknown.

A 5'RACE reaction primed in the constant segment made cDNA libraries of TCR alpha and TCR beta, and these carried sample barcodes and UMIs. TCRdb called the 5' RACE reads again in MiXCR, with one record for every CDR3 protein. The data contain over 150,000 distinct CDR3 sequences, about 21% of them singletons. Sequenced sample: PBMCs or a T cell subset sorted from them (not recorded which). The clonotype was recovered from an adult woman who had mild COVID-19 (a few samples of this study predate the infection). Cell type and time point are not known. J is TRBJ2-7 and V is TRBV27; TRBD1 matches at 8 bases. CDR3 DNA sequence: TGTGCCAGCAGTTTCCAGGGGGCAAACGAGCAGTACTTC. This encodes CASSFQGANEQYF.